A single sample is the source of the 15 T cell receptor beta chains below, sequenced in a study of cytomegalovirus exposure and HLA in healthy donors (dated by TCRdb to the late 2010s). The library was built by means of the immunoSEQ multiplex PCR assay. The multiplex PCR relied on a mix of 60 forward primers for TCR Vbeta segments and 13 reverse primers for TCR Jbeta segments. Here the immuneACCESS table is served through TCRdb, limited to in-frame sequences with V and J called. Missing clones are a known gap in these copies; in checked studies unresolved V genes cover under half, and the rest lacks a known reason. Recorded for this sample are around 130,000 clones; around 75% of them occurred a single time. Roughly 3.1% of the sample belongs to the ten largest clones. The sample consisted of PBMCs. Source of these receptors: a man aged 25 to 40 in good health and CMV-seronegative.

This chain joins TRBV7-2 and TRBJ2-1, with D unresolved. V was pared by 3 bases and J by 10 bases, with 10 bases between. The CDR3 runs to 12 residues. Germline CDR1 SGHTA, CDR2 FQGNSA. The CDR3 coding sequence is TGTGCCAGCAGCTTCGGGTTCCAAGAGCAGTTCTTC. Translating gives CASSFGFQEQFF.

The genes are TRBV14 and TRBJ2-7, with D unclear. Trimming stripped 0 bases from V and 6 bases from J, with 12 bases between. CDR1 is SGHDN, CDR2 FVKESK, per germline. This CDR3 spans 14 amino acids. CDR3 amino acids: CASSQELMSPEQYF. Here the CDR3 DNA reads TGTGCCAGCAGCCAAGAACTTATGAGCCCCGAGCAGTACTTC.

This chain links TRBV5-1 with TRBJ2-3; TRBD2 matches at 8 bases. The CDR3 sequence is 19 residues long. Looked up from germline, CDR1 is SGHRS and CDR2 is YFSETQ. Trimming at V came to 2 bases and at J to 5 bases, leaving 19 bases not matched to a gene. Written as DNA, the CDR3 is TGCGCCAGCAGCTTAATAGGGACTAGGAGCTACACAGATCAAGATACGCAGTATTTT. Amino acid sequence: CASSLIGTRSYTDQDTQYF.

V gene TRBV28 combines with J gene TRBJ1-5; TRBD1 matches 7 bases. With 10 bases clipped from V and 2 bases from J, the junction kept 14 bases outside the gene matches. This CDR3 has 16 residues. Germline V gene data show CDR1 as MDHEN and CDR2 as SYDVKM. CDR3 sequence reads: CATKVRGKGGNQPQHF. The CDR3 coding sequence is TGTGCCACCAAGGTCAGGGGGAAGGGGGGCAATCAGCCCCAGCATTTT. The whole variable domain, remainder taken from reference TRBV28 and TRBJ1-5, is DVKVTQSSRYLVKRTGEKVFLECVQDMDHENMFWYRQDPGLGLRLIYFSYDVKMKEKGDIPEGYSVSREKKERFSLILESASTNQTSMYLCATKVRGKGGNQPQHFGDGTRLSIL.

In this sample, this clone is large. The chain carries TRBV6-1 and TRBJ2-6, with 7 bases matching TRBD1. CDR3 length equals 15 residues. Germline trimming cut 2 bases from V and 2 bases from J; bases unmatched to any gene: 0. CDR1 is MNHNS, CDR2 SASEGT, per germline. The CDR3, as DNA: TGTGCCAGCAGTGAACAGGGGGCTGGGGCCAACGTCCTGACTTTC. Its protein product is CASSEQGAGANVLTF.

The gene calls are TRBV5-1 and TRBJ1-5; D gene uncertain. Germline assignment: CDR1 SGHRS and CDR2 YFSETQ. Trimming stripped 3 bases from V and 5 bases from J, with 9 bases between. This CDR3 region has 13 residues. In DNA form, the CDR3 reads TGCGCCAGCAGCTACTCCCCCGATCAGCCCCAGCATTTT. Protein sequence: CASSYSPDQPQHF.

This clone was recorded once. The chain links TRBV5-1 to TRBJ2-7, with a weak D call TRBD1 (5 bases). Per the germline V gene, CDR1 is SGHRS and CDR2 is YFSETQ. V lost 2 bases and J 1 base, leaving 10 bases between the germline ends. The CDR3 runs to 14 residues. The CDR3 bases are TGCGCCAGCAGCTTATCCGCAGGGTCCTACGAGCAGTACTTC. This translates into CASSLSAGSYEQYF. Filled out from reference TRBV5-1 and TRBJ2-7, the complete variable domain reads KAGVTQTPRYLIKTRGQQVTLSCSPISGHRSVSWYQQTPGQGLQFLFEYFSETQRNKGNFPGRFSGRQFSNSRSEMNVSTLELGDSALYLCASSLSAGSYEQYFGPGTRLTVT.

The chain has TRBV28 and TRBJ1-1; a weak D match, TRBD1 (6 bases). From germline, CDR1 is MDHEN and CDR2 SYDVKM. The CDR3 spans 16 residues. The V end lost 10 bases, the J end lost 2 bases, and 23 bases lay between the germline ends. The CDR3 is CATLAGTGTSNTEAFF. CDR3 DNA sequence: TGTGCCACACTGGCGGGTACAGGGACAAGCAACACTGAAGCTTTCTTT. The full variable domain, its missing parts supplied by reference TRBV28 and TRBJ1-1, is DVKVTQSSRYLVKRTGEKVFLECVQDMDHENMFWYRQDPGLGLRLIYFSYDVKMKEKGDIPEGYSVSREKKERFSLILESASTNQTSMYLCATLAGTGTSNTEAFFGQGTRLTVV.

The chain has TRBV4-1 and TRBJ2-1; D might be TRBD2 (5 bases). Germline V lookup: CDR1 MGHRA, CDR2 YSYEKL. The V end lost 0 bases, the J end lost 8 bases, and 14 bases lay between the germline ends. The CDR3 loop spans 15 amino acids. CDR3 nucleotides: TGCGCCAGCAGCCAAGATCGACTACCCCTCGATGAGCAGTTCTTC. Translated, it gives CASSQDRLPLDEQFF.

This clone was recorded once. The chain uses TRBV4-2 and TRBJ2-2, with 7 bases matching TRBD2. The CDR3 length is 15 residues. Trimming took 6 bases from V and 3 from J; bases not matched to a gene: 7. The germline gives CDR1 LGHNA, CDR2 YNFKEQ. The CDR3, as DNA: TGTGCCAGCAGAACCCAGCGGGGCGACACCGGGGAGCTGTTTTTT. This sequence encodes CASRTQRGDTGELFF.

The rearrangement links TRBV28 to TRBJ1-1, with D possibly being TRBD1 (6 bases). The V end lost 8 bases, the J end lost 8 bases, and 24 bases lay between the germline ends. Per germline, CDR1 MDHEN and CDR2 SYDVKM. The CDR3 consists of 15 residues. The CDR3 reads CASGYLQGTGKEAFF. CDR3 nucleotide sequence: TGTGCCAGCGGTTACCTCCAGGGGACGGGAAAAGAAGCTTTCTTT.

V is TRBV7-3 and J is TRBJ2-1; D gene uncertain. The germline gives CDR1 SGHTA, CDR2 FQGTGA. V lost 7 bases and J lost 0, with 25 bases in between. The length of the CDR3 is 19 residues. The CDR3 here is CASTLGSPTIRSSYNEQFF. In nucleotides, the CDR3 is TGTGCCAGCACCCTTGGCTCCCCCACCATCCGAAGCTCCTACAATGAGCAGTTCTTC.

The chain combines TRBV7-2 with TRBJ2-7; 13 nucleotides align to TRBD2. The CDR3 has 18 residues. Trimming took 5 bases from V and 3 from J; bases not matched to a gene: 13. Germline CDR1 is SGHTA and CDR2 is FQGNSA. CDR3 sequence reads: CASSQRTSGSPFFYEQYF. CDR3 DNA sequence: TGTGCCAGCAGCCAGAGGACTAGCGGGAGTCCCTTCTTCTACGAGCAGTACTTC.

The rearrangement links TRBV29-1 to TRBJ2-1, with TRBD2 matching over 7 bases. Trimming removed 4 bases from V and 3 bases from J; junction bases left unmatched: 6. The CDR3 length is 14 residues. CDR1 is SQVTM and CDR2 is ANQGSEA in the germline V gene. The CDR3 bases are TGCAGCGTTGCCGGCCTAGCGGTCTACAATGAGCAGTTCTTC. Residues: CSVAGLAVYNEQFF.

CDR3 nucleotide sequence: TGTGCCAGTAGTATCGGTAGCGGGGGGGGTGATGAGCAGTTCTTC. This encodes CASSIGSGGGDEQFF. V usage is TRBV19 and J usage is TRBJ2-1, with TRBD2 matching 11 bases. CDR3 length: 15 amino acids. The V and J ends lost 3 bases and 8 bases, in that order; junction bases with no gene match: 6. Germline lookup yields CDR1 LNHDA and CDR2 SQIVND (reference sequence).